This T cell receptor (beta chain) was captured by sequencing in a study of brain metastases from non-small cell lung cancer. This CDR3 has 13 residues. The V gene lost 0 bases and the J gene lost 8 bases, with 8 bases spanning the gap. Germline lookup yields CDR1 LNHNV and CDR2 YYDKDF (reference sequence). TCRdb keeps only in-frame clones here, not all; method: immunoSEQ multiplex PCR. The sample yields over 2,500 clones, 70% to 90% seen once. Sequences were obtained from primary lung tumor tissue. The genes are TRBV15 and TRBJ2-1; D is unresolved. This clonotype was sampled from a donor at least 40 years old with non-small cell lung cancer. The CDR3 loop is CATSRDGLDEQFF. CDR3 coding DNA: TGTGCCACCAGCAGAGACGGGTTGGATGAGCAGTTCTTC.